A single sample gave rise to the 32 T cell receptor beta chains below, sequenced in a study of control samples from healthy donors and cancer patients. The method was immunoSEQ multiplex PCR; TCRdb's version includes in-frame clones alone and lacks a portion of them. This repertoire shows 150,000 or so clones, roughly 93% found once; its top ten account for roughly 5.7%. The sample comprised blood. The source is a young man in good health.

This rearrangement joins TRBV29-1 to TRBJ2-2, with 10 bases identical to TRBD2. V lost 4 bases to trimming and J lost 4 bases; unmatched junction nucleotides: 6. The CDR3 has 15 amino acids. CDR1 SQVTM and CDR2 ANQGSEA come from the germline V gene. The CDR3 protein is CSVAGLAGVTGELFF. CDR3 DNA: TGCAGCGTTGCGGGGCTAGCGGGAGTCACCGGGGAGCTGTTTTTT.

V and J are TRBV9 and TRBJ2-1, with D tentatively TRBD2 (5 bases). This CDR3 has 12 amino acids. V was clipped by 3 bases and J by 9 bases, with 10 bases between them. CDR1 SGDLS and CDR2 YYNGEE come from the germline V gene. CDR3 sequence reads: CASSGTRSEQFF. The DNA for the CDR3 is TGTGCCAGCAGCGGAACTAGAAGTGAGCAGTTCTTC.

This clone was picked up one time. The V call is TRBV3-1 (or the pseudogene TRBV3-2), the J call TRBJ2-2, with D possibly called TRBD1 or TRBD2 (5 bases each). V lost 2 bases and J 3 bases, leaving 13 bases between the germline ends. This CDR3 region has 16 residues. Germline CDR1 is LGHDT and CDR2 is YNNKEL (reference sequence). The CDR3 protein is CASSQTRGTDTGELFF. The DNA for the CDR3 is TGTGCCAGCAGCCAAACGAGGGGAACCGACACCGGGGAGCTGTTTTTT.

The V gene is TRBV7-2, the J gene TRBJ2-7, with D perhaps matching TRBD2 (6 bases). The CDR3 consists of 13 residues. Germline V gene data show CDR1 as SGHTA and CDR2 as FQGNSA. The ends were cut back, 3 bases at V and 4 bases at J, with 10 bases in the middle. The CDR3: CASSFRAGYEQYF. DNA for the CDR3: TGTGCCAGCAGCTTTCGGGCGGGATACGAGCAGTACTTC.

The V gene is TRBV3-1 (or the pseudogene TRBV3-2), the J gene TRBJ2-2; the match to TRBD2 covers 10 bases. CDR1 is LGHDT and CDR2 is YNNKEL in the germline V gene (reference sequence). CDR3 length equals 18 residues. Germline trimming cut 1 base from V and 0 bases from J; bases unmatched to any gene: 5. The CDR3 is CASSQGFTSGANTGELFF. The CDR3 DNA sequence: TGTGCCAGCAGCCAAGGTTTTACTAGCGGGGCGAACACCGGGGAGCTGTTTTTT.

This chain links TRBV30 with TRBJ1-1; 7 positions match TRBD1. The V segment lost 2 bases and the J segment 7 bases; nucleotides outside the gene matches: 4. Per the germline V gene, CDR1 is GTSNPN and CDR2 is SVGIG (reference sequence). The CDR3 totals 12 residues. CDR3 sequence (DNA): TGTGCCTGGAGTCTTGGGACAGTTGAAGCTTTCTTT. Translation: CAWSLGTVEAFF.

The chain is built from TRBV5-1 and TRBJ2-5; weak D call: TRBD1 (6 bases). CDR1 SGHRS and CDR2 YFSETQ come from the germline V gene. The length of the CDR3 is 16 residues. The V and J ends lost 4 bases and 0 bases respectively, with 16 bases between them. Here the CDR3 reads CASSPPGHLYQETQYF. The CDR3 DNA sequence: TGCGCCAGCAGCCCCCCGGGACACCTGTACCAAGAGACCCAGTACTTC.

The chain couples TRBV30 to TRBJ2-1; 9 bases fit TRBD1. Germline lookup yields CDR1 GTSNPN and CDR2 SVGIG (reference sequence). Trimming at V came to 5 bases and at J to 7 bases, leaving 6 bases not matched to a gene. The CDR3 runs to 13 residues. This CDR3 is CAWQGTGSNEQFF. As DNA, the CDR3 is TGTGCCTGGCAGGGGACAGGGTCGAATGAGCAGTTCTTC.

The chain couples TRBV15 to TRBJ2-3; 7 positions agree with TRBD2. The V segment lost 0 bases and the J segment 4 bases; nucleotides outside the gene matches: 13. This CDR3 spans 18 amino acids. Looked up from germline, CDR1 is LNHNV and CDR2 is YYDKDF (reference sequence). The CDR3 DNA reads TGTGCCACCAGCAGAGATCGCGTGACTAGCCGTCCGCCAGATACGCAGTATTTT. Amino acid sequence: CATSRDRVTSRPPDTQYF.

A few counts support this clone. V is TRBV27 and J is TRBJ2-7; the D gene is possibly TRBD1 (6 bases). V was trimmed by 4 bases and J by 4 bases, leaving 14 bases between them. This CDR3 region has 14 residues. Germline V CDR1 and CDR2: MNHEY, SMNVEV (reference sequence). This CDR3 reads CASSSGHRGYEQYF. CDR3 DNA: TGTGCCAGCAGTTCGGGACACCGGGGTTACGAGCAGTACTTC.

This rearrangement joins TRBV4-2 to TRBJ1-2; D unresolved. Trimming removed 1 base from V and 4 bases from J, with 13 bases in between. CDR3 length equals 15 residues. Germline-derived CDR1 and CDR2 are LGHNA and YNFKEQ. In DNA form, the CDR3 reads TGTGCCAGCAGCCAAGGTCCCGATGTTGTCTATGGCTACACCTTC. Translated, it gives CASSQGPDVVYGYTF.

This chain uses TRBV28 with TRBJ2-1; 13 bases are a match to TRBD2. The germline gives CDR1 MDHEN, CDR2 SYDVKM. This CDR3 is 17 amino acids long. V shed 5 bases, J shed 3 bases, and the junction held 7 bases outside the gene matches. The CDR3: CASSRPTSGRFYNEQFF. As DNA, the CDR3 is TGTGCCAGCAGTCGCCCGACTAGCGGGAGGTTCTACAATGAGCAGTTCTTC.

The chain combines TRBV28 with TRBJ1-2, with TRBD1 matching 8 bases. Germline CDR1 MDHEN, CDR2 SYDVKM. The CDR3 has 13 residues. V gave up 6 bases and J gave up 5 bases; unmatched junction bases: 5. The CDR3 DNA reads TGTGCCAGCAGCCTCGGACAGGGATATGGCTACACCTTC. It codes for CASSLGQGYGYTF.

The V gene is TRBV2, the J gene TRBJ2-1; no reliable D call. This CDR3 comprises 13 residues. From germline, CDR1 is SNHLY and CDR2 FYNNEI. Trimming pared 1 base from V and 2 bases from J, leaving 3 bases between. CDR3 protein: CASSEGAYNEQFF. The CDR3 DNA follows: TGTGCCAGCAGTGAAGGGGCCTACAATGAGCAGTTCTTC.

The chain joins TRBV6-5 to TRBJ1-2; tentatively, D is TRBD1 (6 bases). This CDR3 comprises 14 residues. The germline gives CDR1 MNHEY, CDR2 SVGAGI. Trimming took 0 bases from V and 4 from J, leaving 9 bases between them. The CDR3 bases are TGTGCCAGCAGTTACTCCTCGGACAGCTATGGCTACACCTTC. Its translation: CASSYSSDSYGYTF.

The chain uses TRBV15 and TRBJ2-7; possible D gene TRBD1, 5 bases. The CDR3 loop spans 13 amino acids. V lost 6 bases and J lost 9, with 18 bases in between. Germline V gene sequence: CDR1 LNHNV, CDR2 YYDKDF (reference sequence). CDR3 coding DNA: TGTGCCACCAGTGAAATGATGGAAACAGGGCAGTACTTC. Protein: CATSEMMETGQYF.

The CDR3 loop reads CASSFGQGDQETQYF. The CDR3, as DNA: TGTGCCAGCAGCTTTGGACAGGGGGACCAAGAGACCCAGTACTTC. This chain connects TRBV7-9 to TRBJ2-5; 10 bases map to TRBD1. Germline-derived CDR1 and CDR2 are SEHNR and FQNEAQ (reference sequence). With V trimmed by 3 bases and J by 0 bases, 1 base remained unmatched. This CDR3 has 15 amino acids.

This rearrangement joins TRBV4-1 to TRBJ2-7; D call uncertain. CDR3 length equals 15 residues. V was pared by 1 base and J by 3 bases, with 13 bases between. CDR1 is MGHRA and CDR2 is YSYEKL in the germline V gene. This chain's CDR3 is CASSQGDIAFYEQYF. The CDR3 DNA is TGCGCCAGCAGCCAAGGCGACATTGCCTTCTACGAGCAGTACTTC.

This sequence joins TRBV5-1 and TRBJ1-2, with 7 bases fitting TRBD1. CDR3 length: 15 amino acids. V dropped 4 bases and J dropped 4; count of bases not matched to a gene: 10. From germline, CDR1 is SGHRS and CDR2 YFSETQ. The CDR3 spells CASSPSGQPAYGYTF. In DNA form, the CDR3 reads TGCGCCAGCAGCCCATCGGGACAGCCGGCCTATGGCTACACCTTC. The full variable domain, with the rest looked up from reference TRBV5-1 and TRBJ1-2, is KAGVTQTPRYLIKTRGQQVTLSCSPISGHRSVSWYQQTPGQGLQFLFEYFSETQRNKGNFPGRFSGRQFSNSRSEMNVSTLELGDSALYLCASSPSGQPAYGYTFGSGTRLTVV.

This chain links TRBV3-1 (or the pseudogene TRBV3-2) with TRBJ1-2, with D hard to call. In germline, CDR1 is LGHDT, CDR2 YNNKEL (reference sequence). This CDR3 region has 13 residues. V was trimmed by 1 base and J by 7 bases, leaving 10 bases between them. The CDR3 nucleotides read TGTGCCAGCAGCCAAGCTGGGTATAGTGGCTACACCTTC. Encoded protein: CASSQAGYSGYTF.

The V gene is TRBV5-1, the J gene TRBJ1-2, with D tentatively TRBD1 (6 bases). CDR1 SGHRS and CDR2 YFSETQ come from the germline V gene. This CDR3 region has 13 residues. Trimming took off 5 bases at V and 6 bases at J, with 14 bases between the two ends. The CDR3 DNA sequence: TGCGCCAGCAGGTACAGTCAGGGGAATGGCTACACCTTC. It is translated as CASRYSQGNGYTF.

The chain recombines TRBV5-5 with TRBJ1-5; no firm D call. This CDR3 spans 16 amino acids. V lost 0 bases, J lost 6 bases, and 16 bases lay in between. Looked up from germline, CDR1 is SGHKS and CDR2 is YYEKEE (reference sequence). The CDR3 nucleotides are TGTGCCAGCAGCTTGGGGTCTTCGGGAAACGGTCAGCCCCAGCATTTT. Translating gives CASSLGSSGNGQPQHF.

The rearrangement uses TRBV2 and TRBJ1-5; no reliable D call. Germline CDR1 is SNHLY and CDR2 is FYNNEI. This CDR3 contains 14 residues. V shed 6 bases and J shed 4 bases, with 13 bases lying between them. The CDR3 region has the DNA TGTGCCAGCAGAAAGGACGGTGGGAATCAGCCCCAGCATTTT. This encodes CASRKDGGNQPQHF.

This chain links TRBV7-2 with TRBJ2-1; D remains ambiguous. Germline loops: CDR1 SGHTA, CDR2 FQGNSA. Trimming took off 7 bases at V and 6 bases at J, with 7 bases between the two ends. The CDR3 consists of 11 residues. CDR3 in amino acids: CASKSSNEQFF. For the CDR3, the DNA is TGTGCCAGCAAGAGTAGCAATGAGCAGTTCTTC.

This chain connects TRBV7-3 to TRBJ2-1; possibly TRBD1 for D (7 bases). V dropped 6 bases and J dropped 6 bases, with 15 bases sitting between them. The CDR3 totals 14 residues. The V gene's germline CDR1 is SGHTA and CDR2 FQGTGA. This chain's CDR3 is CASRFQGGSNEQFF. The DNA of the CDR3 is TGTGCCAGCAGGTTTCAGGGGGGATCCAATGAGCAGTTCTTC. Full variable domain (missing parts from reference TRBV7-3 and TRBJ2-1): GAGVSQTPSNKVTEKGKYVELRCDPISGHTALYWYRQSLGQGPEFLIYFQGTGAADDSGLPNDRFFAVRPEGSVSTLKIQRTERGDSAVYLCASRFQGGSNEQFFGPGTRLTVL.

This sequence joins TRBV28 and TRBJ1-5; no definite D call. The CDR3 extends over 15 amino acids. Deletions cut 8 bases from V and 2 bases from J, with 16 bases between. CDR1 and CDR2 (germline): MDHEN, SYDVKM. CDR3 sequence reads: CASYPWAGRNQPQHF. For the CDR3, the DNA is TGTGCCAGCTACCCCTGGGCAGGACGCAATCAGCCCCAGCATTTT. Drawing the rest from reference TRBV28 and TRBJ1-5, the complete variable domain is DVKVTQSSRYLVKRTGEKVFLECVQDMDHENMFWYRQDPGLGLRLIYFSYDVKMKEKGDIPEGYSVSREKKERFSLILESASTNQTSMYLCASYPWAGRNQPQHFGDGTRLSIL.

This clone was seen only once. The J gene is TRBJ1-2, the V gene TRBV6-5; 11 positions match TRBD1. The CDR3 is 13 amino acids. CDR1 MNHEY and CDR2 SVGAGI come from the germline V gene. V dropped 6 bases and J dropped 7; count of bases not matched to a gene: 4. The CDR3 sequence is CASSRTGGRGYTF. DNA of the CDR3: TGTGCCAGCAGCCGGACAGGGGGCCGTGGCTACACCTTC.

The chain has TRBV3-1 (or the pseudogene TRBV3-2) and TRBJ1-4, with 9 bases identical to TRBD1. Germline V CDR1 and CDR2: LGHDT, YNNKEL (reference sequence). J was trimmed by 7 bases and V by 4 bases; bases with no gene match: 4. The CDR3 is made up of 14 amino acids. The CDR3 region has the DNA TGTGCCAGCAGCCGACAGGGGGGTTTTGAAAAACTGTTTTTT. Amino acid sequence: CASSRQGGFEKLFF.

The chain carries TRBV5-1 and TRBJ1-1; D not certain. The germline CDR1 and CDR2 sequences are SGHRS and YFSETQ. Trimming removed 0 bases at V and 1 base at J, with 10 bases between. The CDR3 sequence is 15 residues long. CDR3 residues: CASSLAQAANTEAFF. DNA for the CDR3: TGCGCCAGCAGCTTGGCCCAGGCCGCGAACACTGAAGCTTTCTTT.

The chain uses TRBV25-1 and TRBJ1-2; D unclear. CDR1 and CDR2 (germline): MGHDK, SYGVNS. The CDR3 contains 11 residues. The V gene lost 1 base and the J gene lost 10 bases, with 7 bases spanning the gap. The CDR3 DNA follows: TGTGCCAGCAGTGAATTTAACGACTACACCTTC. The encoded protein is CASSEFNDYTF.

The V and J genes are TRBV6-6 and TRBJ1-5, with D hard to call. Trimming stripped 11 bases from V and 2 bases from J, with 10 bases between. The CDR3 has 12 amino acids. The germline gives CDR1 MNHNY, CDR2 SVGAGI (reference sequence). The CDR3 DNA reads as TGTGCCGGCTCTAAAGGCAATCAGCCCCAGCATTTT. This sequence encodes CAGSKGNQPQHF.

Only one count was recorded for this clone. CDR3 residues: CASSSAGGRNTEAFF. The CDR3 region has the DNA TGTGCCAGCAGCTCCGCCGGGGGTAGGAACACTGAAGCTTTCTTT. V is TRBV11-2 and J is TRBJ1-1, with TRBD1 as a possible D gene (5 bases). The V gene lost 4 bases and the J gene lost 1 base, with 13 bases spanning the gap. The V gene's germline CDR1 is SGHAT and CDR2 FQNNGV. The CDR3 spans 15 residues.